This T cell receptor (beta chain) emerged from a study of blood T cell repertoires in COVID-19. Clones were read by immunoSEQ multiplex PCR, and TCRdb kept only the in-frame ones, dropping some. Of 57,000 or so clones listed, 65% to 85% were seen once; the top ten hold more than 15%. The V gene's germline CDR1 is LGHNA and CDR2 YNFKEQ. The CDR3 covers 16 residues. V gave up 3 bases and J gave up 4 bases, with 16 bases separating them. This sequence was found in a man between 65 and 79 years old with active COVID-19. The V call is TRBV4-2, the J call TRBJ2-1; D is perhaps TRBD2 (6 bases). Sequenced material: peripheral blood. The CDR3 bases are TGTGCCAGCAGCCAGGAGACTAGGCGGGGTTACAATGAGCAGTTCTTC. Translation: CASSQETRRGYNEQFF.